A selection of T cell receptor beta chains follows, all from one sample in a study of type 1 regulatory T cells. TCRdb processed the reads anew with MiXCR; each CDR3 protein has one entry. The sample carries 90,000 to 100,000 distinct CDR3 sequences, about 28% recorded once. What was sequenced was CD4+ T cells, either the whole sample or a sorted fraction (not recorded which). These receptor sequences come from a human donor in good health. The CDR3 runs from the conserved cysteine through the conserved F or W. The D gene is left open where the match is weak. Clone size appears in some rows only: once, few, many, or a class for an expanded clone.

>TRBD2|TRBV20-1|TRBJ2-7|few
TGCAGTGCTAGAGCACCTAGCGGGATCTACGAGCAGTACTTC
CSARAPSGIYEQYF
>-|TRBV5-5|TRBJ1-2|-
TGTGCCAGCAGCTTGCCATCCAGAAACTATGGCTACACCTTC
CASSLPSRNYGYTF
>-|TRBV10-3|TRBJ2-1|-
TGTGCCATCAGTGAACGCAAGACAGGCGGCTACAATGAGCAGTTCTTC
CAISERKTGGYNEQFF
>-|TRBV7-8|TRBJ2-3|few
TGTGCCGGGGCGAGGGCTGGACTCACAGATACGCAGTATTTT
CAGARAGLTDTQYF
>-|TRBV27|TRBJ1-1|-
TGTGCCAGCAGTTACGACCGGGAGACTGAAGCTTTCTTT
CASSYDRETEAFF
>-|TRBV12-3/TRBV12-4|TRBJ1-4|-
TGTGCCAGCAGTTTAGCGAACCAGCCGACAGAGAAAAATTTT
CASSLANQPTEKNF
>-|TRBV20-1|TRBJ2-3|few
TGCAGTGCTAGAGCCTACGGCACAGATACGCAGTATTTT
CSARAYGTDTQYF
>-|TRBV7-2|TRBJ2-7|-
TGTGCCAGCAGCTCCGGGACTGGAAGGTACGAGCAGTACTTC
CASSSGTGRYEQYF
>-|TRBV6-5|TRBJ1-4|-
TGTGCCAGCAGTTTTTCAAGTACAACTAATGAAAAACTGTTTTTT
CASSFSSTTNEKLFF
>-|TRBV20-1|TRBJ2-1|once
TGCAGTGCTAGATATCCGGGCAATGAGCAGTTCTTC
CSARYPGNEQFF
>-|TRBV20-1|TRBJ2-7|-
TGCAGTGCTGTCCGGGTCGGGGGCTACGAGCAGTACTTC
CSAVRVGGYEQYF
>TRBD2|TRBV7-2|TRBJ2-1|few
TGTGCCAGCAGCTTAGCCGGGACTAGCGGGAGAAATGAGCAGTTCTTC
CASSLAGTSGRNEQFF
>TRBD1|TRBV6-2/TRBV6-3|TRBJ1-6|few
TGTGCCAGCACCGAAAGGCAGGGGGATTCACCCCTCCACTTT
CASTERQGDSPLHF
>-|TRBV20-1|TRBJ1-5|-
TGCAGTGCGGGTACAGAGGGCAATCAGCCCCAGCATTTT
CSAGTEGNQPQHF
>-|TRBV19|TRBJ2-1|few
TGTGCCAGTAGTGTACCCACTAGTTCCAGTGAGCAGTTCTTC
CASSVPTSSSEQFF
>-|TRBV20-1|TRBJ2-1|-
TGCAGTGCTAGAGACTCCAGCTCCTACAATGAGCAGTTCTTC
CSARDSSSYNEQFF
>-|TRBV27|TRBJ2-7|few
TGTGCCAGCAGTCCCCTTTCGGATGGGGAATACGAGCAGTACTTC
CASSPLSDGEYEQYF
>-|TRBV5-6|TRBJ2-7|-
TGTGCCAGCAGTAACGACGGATTCTACGAGCAGTACTTC
CASSNDGFYEQYF
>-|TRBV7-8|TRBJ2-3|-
TGTGCCAGCAGCTTAGGAAGCGGCACAGATACGCAGTATTTT
CASSLGSGTDTQYF
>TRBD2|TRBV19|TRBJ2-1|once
TGTGCCAGTAGTTGGGGACCCGGGACTAGCGGTGACAATGAGCAGTTCTTC
CASSWGPGTSGDNEQFF
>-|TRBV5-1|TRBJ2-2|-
TGCGCCAGCAACTCCGCTAACACCGGGGAGCTGTTTTTT
CASNSANTGELFF
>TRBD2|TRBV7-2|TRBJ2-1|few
TGTGCCAGCAGCTCCTTTATTAGGATGGGACTAGCGGGAAGGTCCTACAATGAGCAGTTCTTC
CASSSFIRMGLAGRSYNEQFF
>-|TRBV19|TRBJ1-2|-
TGTGCCACCCACCCTAGAGGGAGGAACTATGGCTACACCTTC
CATHPRGRNYGYTF
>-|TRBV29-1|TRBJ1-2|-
TGCAGCGGGGGGCTAACTAACTATGGCTACACCTTC
CSGGLTNYGYTF
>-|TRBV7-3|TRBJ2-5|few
TGTGCCAGCAGCTTTGAGGGTGAGGAGACCCAGTACTTC
CASSFEGEETQYF
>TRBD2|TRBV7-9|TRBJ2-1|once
TGTGCCAGCAGCTTAGGAGGGGGTGGACTAGCGGAGATAAGCTCCTACAATGAGCAGTTCTTC
CASSLGGGGLAEISSYNEQFF
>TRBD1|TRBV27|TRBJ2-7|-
TGTGCCAGCAGTTTCGCTTACAGGGGCGGATCCTACGAGCAGTACTTC
CASSFAYRGGSYEQYF
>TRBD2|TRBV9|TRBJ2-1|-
TGTGCCAGCAGCGTAGCAACTAGCGGGAGCTCCTACAATGAGCAGTTCTTC
CASSVATSGSSYNEQFF
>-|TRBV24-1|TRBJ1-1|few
TGTGCCACCAGTGGTGGGGGCAGGGGATTTGAGAACACTGAAGCTTTCTTT
CATSGGGRGFENTEAFF
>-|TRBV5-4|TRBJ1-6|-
TGTGCCAGCAGCTTATCCGCGTCAGGTCTTTTCTATAATTCACCCCTCCACTTT
CASSLSASGLFYNSPLHF
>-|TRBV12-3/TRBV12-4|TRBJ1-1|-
TGTGCCAGCAGTTTGTACCAGGGCCGTAGGACTGAAGCTTTCTTT
CASSLYQGRRTEAFF
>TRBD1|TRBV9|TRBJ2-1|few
TGTGCCAGCAGCGTCACCGGACAGGGGCACAATGAGCAGTTCTTC
CASSVTGQGHNEQFF
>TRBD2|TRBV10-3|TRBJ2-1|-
TGTGCCATCAGCCACCCGGGACTAGAGAATGAGCAGTTCTTC
CAISHPGLENEQFF
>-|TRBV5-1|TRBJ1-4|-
TGCGCCAGCAAGGGTTCAACAACTAATGAAAAACTGTTTTTT
CASKGSTTNEKLFF
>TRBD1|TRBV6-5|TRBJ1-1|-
TGTGCCAGCAGCCCTACAGGGGCCCTGAACACTGAAGCTTTCTTT
CASSPTGALNTEAFF
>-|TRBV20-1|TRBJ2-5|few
TGCAGTGCTAGGGCTCCGGAGACCCAGTACTTC
CSARAPETQYF
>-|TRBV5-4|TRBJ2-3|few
TGTGCCAGCAGTACCTCGGGAGATACGCAGTATTTT
CASSTSGDTQYF
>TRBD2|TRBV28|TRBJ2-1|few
TGTGCCAGCAGTTTACTGGGACTAGCGGGAGACAATGAGCAGTTCTTC
CASSLLGLAGDNEQFF
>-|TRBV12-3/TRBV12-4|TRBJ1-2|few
TGTGCCAGCAGTCCCCGGACAGATAACTATGGCTACACCTTC
CASSPRTDNYGYTF
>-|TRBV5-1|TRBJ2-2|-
TGCGCCAGCAGCTTTATGCCCAACACCGGGGAGCTGTTTTTT
CASSFMPNTGELFF
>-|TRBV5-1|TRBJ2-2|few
TGCGCCAGCAGCTCCACTCCTCCCGGGGCCGGAATCGGGGAGCTGTTTTTT
CASSSTPPGAGIGELFF
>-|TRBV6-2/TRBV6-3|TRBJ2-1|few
TGTGCCAGCAGTTACTCGTACCACAATGAGCAGTTCTTC
CASSYSYHNEQFF
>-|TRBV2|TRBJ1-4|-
TGTGCCAGCAGTGAGGTGGAGTGGTCTAATGAAAAACTGTTTTTT
CASSEVEWSNEKLFF